These T cell receptor beta chains were read from a single sample in a study of blood T cell repertoires in COVID-19. Clones were read by immunoSEQ multiplex PCR, and TCRdb kept only the in-frame ones, dropping some. Of 140,000 to 150,000 clones listed, roughly 88% are singletons. The sample taken for sequencing was peripheral blood. These receptors originate from a man between 60 and 75 years old with active or convalescent COVID-19. Each CDR3 is given with its conserved first and last residue. Each record gives: D gene, V gene, J gene, clone size, CDR3 protein, CDR3 DNA. D genes are given only for firm matches. Clone sizes are given selectively: once, few, many, or a class where the clone is expanded.

>TRBD2|TRBV19|TRBJ2-1|-
CATQGGGNEQFF
TGTGCCACCCAGGGCGGGGGCAATGAGCAGTTCTTC
>-|TRBV6-5|TRBJ1-1|-
CASSYSNKNTEAFF
TGTGCCAGCAGTTACTCGAACAAGAACACTGAAGCTTTCTTT
>-|TRBV19|TRBJ1-5|once
CASSVTGPQGNQPQHF
TGTGCCAGTAGTGTCACAGGGCCCCAAGGCAATCAGCCCCAGCATTTT
>-|TRBV7-6|TRBJ2-5|-
CASSLGSGRAKETQYF
TGTGCCAGCAGCTTAGGGTCAGGCAGGGCAAAAGAGACCCAGTACTTC
>TRBD2|TRBV28|TRBJ2-2|-
CASSLFSGRALVTGELFF
TGTGCCAGCAGTTTATTTAGCGGGAGGGCCTTAGTCACCGGGGAGCTGTTTTTT
>TRBD2|TRBV3-1/TRBV3-2|TRBJ2-1|-
CASSQDGDRLAGGRSWEQFF
TGTGCCAGCAGCCAAGATGGGGATAGACTAGCGGGGGGCCGGTCTTGGGAGCAGTTCTTC
>-|TRBV14|TRBJ2-3|-
CASSQDPGVRTDTQYF
TGTGCCAGCAGCCAAGATCCGGGGGTCCGCACAGATACGCAGTATTTT
>-|TRBV5-4|TRBJ2-6|-
CASSFTGSGANVLTF
TGTGCCAGCAGCTTCACAGGGTCTGGGGCCAACGTCCTGACTTTC
>-|TRBV7-8|TRBJ2-2|-
CASSLADSGIGGELFF
TGTGCCAGCAGCTTAGCGGACAGCGGAATCGGCGGGGAGCTGTTTTTT
>TRBD2|TRBV11-2|TRBJ2-1|-
CASSFVPATAGVRQFF
TGTGCCAGCAGCTTTGTCCCCGCGACGGCGGGAGTCCGTCAGTTCTTC